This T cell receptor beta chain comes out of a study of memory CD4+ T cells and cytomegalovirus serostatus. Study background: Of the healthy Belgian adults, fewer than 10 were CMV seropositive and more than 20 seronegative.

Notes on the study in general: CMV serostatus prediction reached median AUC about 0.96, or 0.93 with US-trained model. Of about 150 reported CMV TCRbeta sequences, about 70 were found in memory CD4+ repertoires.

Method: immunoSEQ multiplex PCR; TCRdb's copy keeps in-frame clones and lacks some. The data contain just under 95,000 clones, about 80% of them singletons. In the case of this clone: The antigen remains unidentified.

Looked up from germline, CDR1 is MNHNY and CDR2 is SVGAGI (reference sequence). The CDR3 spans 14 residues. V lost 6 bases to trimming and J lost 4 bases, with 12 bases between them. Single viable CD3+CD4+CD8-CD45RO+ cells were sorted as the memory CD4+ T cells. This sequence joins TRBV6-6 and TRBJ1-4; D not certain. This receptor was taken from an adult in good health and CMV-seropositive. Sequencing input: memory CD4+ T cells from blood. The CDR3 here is CASSYSTRNEKLFF. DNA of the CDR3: TGTGCCAGCAGCTACAGTACACGTAATGAAAAACTGTTTTTT.